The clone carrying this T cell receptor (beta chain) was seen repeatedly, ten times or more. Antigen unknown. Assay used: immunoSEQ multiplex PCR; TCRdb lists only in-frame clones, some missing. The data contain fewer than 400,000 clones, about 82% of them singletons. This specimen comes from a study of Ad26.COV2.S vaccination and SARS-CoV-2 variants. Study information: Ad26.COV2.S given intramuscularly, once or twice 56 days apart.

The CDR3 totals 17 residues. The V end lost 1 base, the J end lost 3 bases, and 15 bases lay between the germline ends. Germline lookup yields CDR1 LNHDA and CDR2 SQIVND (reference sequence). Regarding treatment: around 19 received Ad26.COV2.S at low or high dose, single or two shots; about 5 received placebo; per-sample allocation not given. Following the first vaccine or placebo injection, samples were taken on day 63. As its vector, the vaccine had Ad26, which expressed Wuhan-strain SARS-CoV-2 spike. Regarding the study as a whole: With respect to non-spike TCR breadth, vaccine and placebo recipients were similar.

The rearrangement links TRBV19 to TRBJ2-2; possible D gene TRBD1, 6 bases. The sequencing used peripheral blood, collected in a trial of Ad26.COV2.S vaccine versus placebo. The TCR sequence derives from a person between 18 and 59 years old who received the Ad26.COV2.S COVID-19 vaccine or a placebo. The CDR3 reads CASSIAFGGPDTGELFF. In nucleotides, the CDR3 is TGTGCCAGTAGTATAGCTTTTGGGGGCCCCGACACCGGGGAGCTGTTTTTT. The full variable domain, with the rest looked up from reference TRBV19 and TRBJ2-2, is DGGITQSPKYLFRKEGQNVTLSCEQNLNHDAMYWYRQDPGQGLRLIYYSQIVNDFQKGDIAEGYSVSREKKESFPLTVTSAQKNPTAFYLCASSIAFGGPDTGELFFGEGSRLTVL.